What follows is one T cell receptor (beta chain) and its context. Its antigen remains unknown. CDR3 length: 12 residues. The data stem from a study of CXCR3-negative and CXCR3-positive naive CD8 T cells. On the study more broadly: Overall TRB read output was 120 million to 150 million, and each library contained about 1.5 +/- 0.3 million reads. Study results and limitations: Naive subsets had comparable surface CD5, so TRB CDR3 properties gauged TCR strength.

UMI-tagged TRB cDNA libraries were built via 5' RACE. With the 5' RACE reads reprocessed, TCRdb shows one record per CDR3 protein and no DNA. This repertoire includes tens of thousands of distinct CDR3 sequences. This sequence originates from a human donor in good health. Some clones in this sample may be carry-over from other donors' samples. Sequenced input: memory CD8+ T cells from blood. The chain recombines TRBV12-3 or TRBV12-4 with TRBJ1-1; TCRdb returns TRBD1, unconfirmable since there is no DNA. The CDR3 is CASSPGTLEAFF.